Sequencing of this T cell receptor (beta chain) was carried out in a study of T cell changes during pregnancy in multiple sclerosis. The trim removed 1 base at V and 0 bases at J, leaving 7 bases unmatched. The CDR3 has 18 residues. Looked up from germline, CDR1 is LNHNV and CDR2 is YYDKDF (reference sequence). The data were produced by immunoSEQ multiplex PCR, yet TCRdb's version contains in-frame clones alone and is incomplete. The table lists some 48,000 clones, 96% of them singletons. Sample: peripheral blood, taken in the second trimester of pregnancy. The V gene is TRBV15, the J gene TRBJ2-1, with 9 bases identical to TRBD2. This TCR was recovered from a female donor with multiple sclerosis, enrolled in a pregnancy study. CDR3 in amino acids: CATSRGASGVSSYNEQFF. CDR3 sequence (DNA): TGTGCCACCAGCAGAGGGGCTAGCGGGGTAAGCTCCTACAATGAGCAGTTCTTC.